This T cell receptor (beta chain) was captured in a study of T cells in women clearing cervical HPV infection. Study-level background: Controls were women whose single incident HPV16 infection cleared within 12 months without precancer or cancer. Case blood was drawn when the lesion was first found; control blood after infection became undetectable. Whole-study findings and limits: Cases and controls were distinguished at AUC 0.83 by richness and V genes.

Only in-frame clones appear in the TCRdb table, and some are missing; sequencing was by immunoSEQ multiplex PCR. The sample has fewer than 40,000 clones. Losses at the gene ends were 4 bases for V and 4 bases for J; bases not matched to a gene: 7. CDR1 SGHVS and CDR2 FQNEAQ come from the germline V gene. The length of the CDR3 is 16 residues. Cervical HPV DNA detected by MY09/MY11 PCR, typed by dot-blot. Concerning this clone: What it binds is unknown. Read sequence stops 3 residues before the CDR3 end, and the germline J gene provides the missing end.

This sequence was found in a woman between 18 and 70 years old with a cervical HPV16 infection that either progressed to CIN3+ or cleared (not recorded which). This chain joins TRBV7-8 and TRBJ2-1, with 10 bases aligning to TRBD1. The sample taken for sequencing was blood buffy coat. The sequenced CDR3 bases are TGTGCCAGCAGCTCCCGGGACAGGGGCTATTACAATGAG. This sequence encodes CASSSRDRGYYNE. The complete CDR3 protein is CASSSRDRGYYNEQFF.